Each of the 13 T cell receptor beta chains below was sequenced from the same sample in a study of Ad26.COV2.S vaccination and SARS-CoV-2 variants. TCRdb keeps only in-frame clones here, not all; method: immunoSEQ multiplex PCR. The table has about 480,000 clones, roughly 87% seen once. As for treatment: 15 to 20 received Ad26.COV2.S at low or high dose, single or two shots; about five received placebo; per-sample allocation not given. Specimen acquisition occurred on day 63 following the initial vaccine or placebo injection. The source was peripheral blood, collected in a trial of Ad26.COV2.S vaccine versus placebo. The receptors originated from a person aged 18-65 years who received the Ad26.COV2.S COVID-19 vaccine or a placebo.

The chain employs TRBV5-5 and TRBJ2-7; D gene unclear. Germline V gene data show CDR1 as SGHKS and CDR2 as YYEKEE (reference sequence). The CDR3 is 13 residues long. V lost 0 bases, J lost 3 bases, and 7 bases lay in between. DNA for the CDR3: TGTGCCAGCAGCTTGGACGTAAACTACGAGCAGTACTTC. It encodes CASSLDVNYEQYF.

V and J are TRBV7-9 and TRBJ2-7; 8 nucleotides line up with TRBD1. CDR3 length equals 15 residues. The germline gives CDR1 SEHNR, CDR2 FQNEAQ (reference sequence). The V and J ends lost 2 bases and 4 bases, in that order; junction bases with no gene match: 7. This chain's CDR3 is CASSLSVTGAYEQYF. The CDR3 DNA follows: TGTGCCAGCAGCTTAAGTGTGACAGGGGCTTACGAGCAGTACTTC. The complete variable domain, with remaining parts taken from reference TRBV7-9 and TRBJ2-7, reads DTGVSQNPRHKITKRGQNVTFRCDPISEHNRLYWYRQTLGQGPEFLTYFQNEAQLEKSRLLSDRFSAERPKGSFSTLEIQRTEQGDSAMYLCASSLSVTGAYEQYFGPGTRLTVT.

V usage is TRBV7-2 and J usage is TRBJ2-2; D may be TRBD1 or TRBD2 (5 bases each). From germline, CDR1 is SGHTA and CDR2 FQGNSA. The ends were cut back, 5 bases at V and 8 bases at J, with 12 bases in the middle. This CDR3 contains 13 residues. The CDR3 bases are TGTGCCAGCAGCGCAGCTTGGGGGGGGGAGCTGTTTTTT. This codes for CASSAAWGGELFF.

This clone was picked up one time. The V gene is TRBV11-2, the J gene TRBJ2-3; 9 bases fit TRBD1. V dropped 5 bases and J dropped 5; count of bases not matched to a gene: 8. This CDR3 contains 15 residues. Germline CDR1 SGHAT, CDR2 FQNNGV. In DNA, the CDR3 is TGTGCCAGCAGCCCAGGACAGGGGAGAGTAGATACGCAGTATTTT. Translation gives CASSPGQGRVDTQYF. The full variable domain, completed using reference TRBV11-2 and TRBJ2-3, is EAGVAQSPRYKIIEKRQSVAFWCNPISGHATLYWYQQILGQGPKLLIQFQNNGVVDDSQLPKDRFSAERLKGVDSTLKIQPAKLEDSAVYLCASSPGQGRVDTQYFGPGTRLTVL.

This clone was picked up one time. This chain links TRBV3-1 (or the pseudogene TRBV3-2) with TRBJ1-3; no reliable D call. Trimming took 1 base from V and 0 from J, leaving 10 bases between them. The CDR3 extends over 16 amino acids. Germline values: CDR1 LGHDT, CDR2 YNNKEL (reference sequence). CDR3 in amino acids: CASSQGPRNSGNTIYF. Here the CDR3 DNA reads TGTGCCAGCAGCCAAGGTCCGCGGAACTCTGGAAACACCATATATTTT.

V is TRBV13 and J is TRBJ2-7, with 8 bases lining up with TRBD1. V shed 5 bases and J 5 bases; nucleotides not matched to a gene: 11. The germline V gene has CDR1 PRHDT and CDR2 FYEKMQ (reference sequence). The CDR3 contains 15 residues. The CDR3 protein is CASSPRQTGVDEQYF. CDR3 in DNA: TGTGCCAGCAGCCCGAGACAGACAGGGGTAGACGAGCAGTACTTC.

The chain has TRBV2 and TRBJ2-1; 14 bases line up with TRBD2. This CDR3 region has 15 residues. Germline CDR1 and CDR2: SNHLY and FYNNEI. Trimming removed 7 bases from V and 8 bases from J; junction bases left unmatched: 7. DNA of the CDR3: TGTGCCAGCACCGGGGGGGGACTAGCGGGAGATGAGCAGTTCTTC. Protein product: CASTGGGLAGDEQFF.

The count of this clone is one. The V call is TRBV21-1, the J call TRBJ2-7. TRBV21-1 is an annotated pseudogene. This CDR3 contains 16 residues. The CDR3 region is CASSAQRPHQGYEQYF. CDR3 DNA: TGTGCCAGCAGCGCACAGCGGCCCCATCAGGGCTACGAGCAGTACTTC.

The genes are TRBV3-1 (or the pseudogene TRBV3-2) and TRBJ2-3; TRBD1 matches 9 bases. Germline assignment: CDR1 LGHDT and CDR2 YNNKEL (reference sequence). V shed 0 bases, J shed 1 base, and the junction held 5 bases outside the gene matches. The CDR3 runs 17 residues. CDR3 residues: CASSQDWDREGTDTQYF. CDR3 coding DNA: TGTGCCAGCAGCCAAGATTGGGACAGGGAGGGCACAGATACGCAGTATTTT.

The chain joins TRBV6-5 to TRBJ2-7, with 9 bases fitting TRBD1. Germline V gene sequence: CDR1 MNHEY, CDR2 SVGAGI. The V segment lost 7 bases and the J segment 5 bases; nucleotides outside the gene matches: 12. This CDR3 spans 15 amino acids. For the CDR3, the DNA is TGTGCCAGCATAGGGGACGGGACAGGGACCCACGAGCAGTACTTC. This encodes CASIGDGTGTHEQYF.

The J gene is TRBJ2-1, the V gene TRBV29-1; 11 positions match TRBD2. CDR3 length: 14 amino acids. J gave up 8 bases and V 5 bases, and 8 bases lay outside the gene matches. CDR1 is SQVTM, CDR2 ANQGSEA, per germline. CDR3 bases: TGCAGCGTTAAAACTAGCGGGAGTATCGATGAGCAGTTCTTC. Its protein product is CSVKTSGSIDEQFF.

The J gene is TRBJ1-6, the V gene TRBV5-1; TRBD1 is a possible D gene (5 bases). Per the germline V gene, CDR1 is SGHRS and CDR2 is YFSETQ. V lost 4 bases and J 6 bases, leaving 14 bases between the germline ends. CDR3 length: 15 amino acids. The chain's CDR3 is CASSLMGGGNSPLHF. The CDR3 DNA reads TGCGCCAGCAGCCTAATGGGGGGAGGTAATTCACCCCTCCACTTT.

CDR3 sequence reads: CSSKETGSHEQYF. The CDR3 DNA reads as TGCAGCTCCAAAGAGACAGGGAGTCACGAGCAGTACTTC. The chain joins TRBV29-1 to TRBJ2-7, with 7 bases matching TRBD1. This CDR3 spans 13 amino acids. J was trimmed by 5 bases and V by 8 bases; bases with no gene match: 12. Germline V gene lookup returns CDR1 SQVTM and CDR2 ANQGSEA.